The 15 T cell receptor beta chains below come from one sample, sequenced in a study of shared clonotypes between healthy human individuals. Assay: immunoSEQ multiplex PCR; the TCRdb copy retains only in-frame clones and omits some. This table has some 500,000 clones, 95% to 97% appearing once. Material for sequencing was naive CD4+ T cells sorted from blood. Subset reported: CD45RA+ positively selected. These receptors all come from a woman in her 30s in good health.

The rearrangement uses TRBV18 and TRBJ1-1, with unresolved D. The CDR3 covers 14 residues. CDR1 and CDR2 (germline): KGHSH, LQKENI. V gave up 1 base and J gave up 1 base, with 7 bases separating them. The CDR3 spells CASSPQGPNTEAFF. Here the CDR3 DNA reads TGTGCCAGCTCACCACAGGGCCCGAACACTGAAGCTTTCTTT.

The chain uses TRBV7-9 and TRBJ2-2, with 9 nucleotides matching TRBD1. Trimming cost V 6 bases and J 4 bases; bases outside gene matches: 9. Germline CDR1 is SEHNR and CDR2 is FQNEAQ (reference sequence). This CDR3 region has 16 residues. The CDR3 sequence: CASRSRTGVPTGELFF. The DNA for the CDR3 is TGTGCCAGCAGATCTAGGACAGGGGTACCCACCGGGGAGCTGTTTTTT.

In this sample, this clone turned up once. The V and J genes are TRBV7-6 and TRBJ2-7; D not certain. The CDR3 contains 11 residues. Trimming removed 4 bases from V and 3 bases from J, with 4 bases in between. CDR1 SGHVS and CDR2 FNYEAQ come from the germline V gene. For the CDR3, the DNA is TGTGCCAGCAGCTCCCTCTACGAGCAGTACTTC. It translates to CASSSLYEQYF.

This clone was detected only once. The CDR3: CASRGGHSGNTIYF. As DNA, the CDR3 is TGTGCCAGCAGGGGCGGTCACTCTGGAAACACCATATATTTT. The rearrangement uses TRBV5-4 and TRBJ1-3; D gene uncertain. The V gene's germline CDR1 is SGHNT and CDR2 YYREEE (reference sequence). The CDR3 is 14 amino acids. The ends were cut back, 5 bases at V and 0 bases at J, with 9 bases in the middle.

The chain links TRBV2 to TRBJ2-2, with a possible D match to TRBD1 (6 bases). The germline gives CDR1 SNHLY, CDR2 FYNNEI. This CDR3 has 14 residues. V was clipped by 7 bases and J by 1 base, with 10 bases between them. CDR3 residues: CASTRTENTGELFF. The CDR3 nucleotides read TGTGCCAGCACGCGGACAGAGAACACCGGGGAGCTGTTTTTT.

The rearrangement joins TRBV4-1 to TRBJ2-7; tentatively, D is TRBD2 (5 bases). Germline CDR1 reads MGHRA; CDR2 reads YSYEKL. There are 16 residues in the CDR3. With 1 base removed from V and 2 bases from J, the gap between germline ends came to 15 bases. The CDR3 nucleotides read TGCGCCAGCAGCCAAGTTCGGTCCGGGAATCCCTACGAGCAGTACTTC. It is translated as CASSQVRSGNPYEQYF.

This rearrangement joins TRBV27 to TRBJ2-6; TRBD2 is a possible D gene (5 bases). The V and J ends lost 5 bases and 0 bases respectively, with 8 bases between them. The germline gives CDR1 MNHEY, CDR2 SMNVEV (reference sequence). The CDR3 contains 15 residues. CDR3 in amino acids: CASSDYSSGANVLTF. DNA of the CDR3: TGTGCCAGCAGTGACTACAGCTCTGGGGCCAACGTCCTGACTTTC.

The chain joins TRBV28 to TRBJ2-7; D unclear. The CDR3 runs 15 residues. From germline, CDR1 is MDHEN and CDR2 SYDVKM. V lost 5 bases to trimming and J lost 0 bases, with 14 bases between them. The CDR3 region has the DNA TGTGCCAGCAGTCCGACGCACCTCAGCTCCTACGAGCAGTACTTC. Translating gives CASSPTHLSSYEQYF.

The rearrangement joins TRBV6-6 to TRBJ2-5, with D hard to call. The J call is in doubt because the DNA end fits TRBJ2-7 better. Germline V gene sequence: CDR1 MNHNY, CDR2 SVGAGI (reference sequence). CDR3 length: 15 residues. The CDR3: CASTHRASSSYEQYF. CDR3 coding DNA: TGTGCCAGCACCCATAGGGCGTCCAGCTCCTACGAGCAGTACTTC.

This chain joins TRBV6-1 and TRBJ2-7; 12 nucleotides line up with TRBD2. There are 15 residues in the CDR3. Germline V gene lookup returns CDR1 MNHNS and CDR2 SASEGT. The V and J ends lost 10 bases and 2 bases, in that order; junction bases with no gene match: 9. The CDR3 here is CATPLGLAGTYEQYF. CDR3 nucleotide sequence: TGTGCCACCCCACTTGGACTAGCGGGAACCTACGAGCAGTACTTC.

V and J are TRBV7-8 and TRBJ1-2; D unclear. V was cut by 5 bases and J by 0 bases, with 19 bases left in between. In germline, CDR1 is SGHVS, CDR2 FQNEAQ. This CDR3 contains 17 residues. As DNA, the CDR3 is TGTGCCAGCAGCCCGTCGGGTCATCTCGGTGCTAACTATGGCTACACCTTC. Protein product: CASSPSGHLGANYGYTF. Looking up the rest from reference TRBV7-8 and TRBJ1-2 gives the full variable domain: GAGVSQSPRYKVAKRGQDVALRCDPISGHVSLFWYQQALGQGPEFLTYFQNEAQLDKSGLPSDRFFAERPEGSVSTLKIQRTQQEDSAVYLCASSPSGHLGANYGYTFGSGTRLTVV.

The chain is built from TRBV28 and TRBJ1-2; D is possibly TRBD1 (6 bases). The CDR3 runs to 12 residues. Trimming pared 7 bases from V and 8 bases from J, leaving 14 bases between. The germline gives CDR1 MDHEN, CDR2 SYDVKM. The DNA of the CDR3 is TGTGCCAGCATCACAGGGTCTGGGGGCTACACCTTC. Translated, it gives CASITGSGGYTF.

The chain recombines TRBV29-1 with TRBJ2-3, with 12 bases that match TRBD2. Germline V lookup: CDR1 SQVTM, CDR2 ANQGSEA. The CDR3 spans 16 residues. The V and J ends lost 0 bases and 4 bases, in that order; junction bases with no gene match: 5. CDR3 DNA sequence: TGCAGCGTTGAAGACCGACTAGCGGGAGCGCCAGATACGCAGTATTTT. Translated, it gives CSVEDRLAGAPDTQYF.

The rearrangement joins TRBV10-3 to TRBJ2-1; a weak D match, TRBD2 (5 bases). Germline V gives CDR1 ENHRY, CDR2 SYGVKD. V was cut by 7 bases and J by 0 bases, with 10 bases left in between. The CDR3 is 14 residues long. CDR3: CAIMEAGSYNEQFF. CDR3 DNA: TGTGCCATCATGGAGGCAGGCTCCTACAATGAGCAGTTCTTC.

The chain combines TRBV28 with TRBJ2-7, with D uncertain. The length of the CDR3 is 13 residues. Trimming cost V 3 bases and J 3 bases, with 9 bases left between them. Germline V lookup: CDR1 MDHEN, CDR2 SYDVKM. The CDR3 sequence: CASSLATLYEQYF. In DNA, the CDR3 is TGTGCCAGCAGTTTGGCGACGCTCTACGAGCAGTACTTC.